These 16 T cell receptor beta chains share one sample of origin, sequenced in a study of CD8+ T cells in alopecia areata. RNA was isolated and reverse transcribed to cDNA, the sequencing template. Using immunoSEQ multiplex PCR, the repertoire was profiled, and TCRdb retains in-frame clones only, with some absent. This table holds 90,000 or so clones, around 47% found once. Described treatment: oral pan-JAK inhibitor, 5-10 mg twice daily. Sequenced material: CD8+ T cells sorted from blood, taken at week 24, from a patient treated with tofacitinib. These receptors were obtained from a human donor with alopecia areata.

The chain carries TRBV27 and TRBJ2-7; tentatively, D is TRBD1 or TRBD2 (5 bases each). The CDR3 totals 15 residues. Germline-derived CDR1 and CDR2 are MNHEY and SMNVEV (reference sequence). V dropped 5 bases and J dropped 4 bases, with 18 bases sitting between them. The CDR3 DNA sequence: TGTGCCAGCAGTGAGGAAGGGACCGCCCATTACGAGCAGTACTTC. Protein sequence: CASSEEGTAHYEQYF.

This clone was detected only a few times. This chain connects TRBV27 to TRBJ1-5; 7 positions agree with TRBD1. The CDR3 has 14 residues. Per germline, CDR1 MNHEY and CDR2 SMNVEV (reference sequence). Trimming at V came to 0 bases and at J to 12 bases, leaving 8 bases not matched to a gene. The chain's CDR3 is CASSLSRQGTDQHF. The CDR3 nucleotides read TGTGCCAGCAGTTTATCGAGGCAAGGGACAGACCAGCATTTT.

The sample holds a few counts of this clone. The gene calls are TRBV4-2 and TRBJ2-7; D is unclear. CDR1 and CDR2 from the germline V gene are LGHNA and YNFKEQ. The CDR3 length is 15 residues. Trimming left V 6 bases short and J 7 bases short, with 22 bases between. The CDR3 loop reads CASSSPVGPIWEQYF. Written as DNA, the CDR3 is TGTGCCAGCAGTTCTCCGGTAGGACCGATTTGGGAGCAGTACTTC.

The chain uses TRBV12-5 and TRBJ2-1; D not resolved. The CDR3 sequence is 11 residues long. The germline V gene has CDR1 LGHNT and CDR2 FRNRAP. The ends were cut back, 1 base at V and 9 bases at J, with 4 bases in the middle. The CDR3 sequence is CASGLAGEQFF. In DNA, the CDR3 is TGTGCTAGTGGTTTGGCTGGTGAGCAGTTCTTC.

The rearrangement joins TRBV29-1 to TRBJ2-2; D is possibly TRBD1 (6 bases). CDR3 length equals 13 residues. With 6 bases removed from V and 8 bases from J, the gap between germline ends came to 16 bases. Per germline, CDR1 SQVTM and CDR2 ANQGSEA. CDR3 bases: TGCAGCGTGGCGACAGGACTTGGGGGGGAGCTGTTTTTT. Its translation is CSVATGLGGELFF.

CDR3: CASGTSGVIQETQYF. The CDR3 nucleotides are TGTGCCAGCGGGACTAGCGGAGTGATCCAAGAGACCCAGTACTTC. The chain carries TRBV2 and TRBJ2-5; 11 bases are shared with TRBD2. Germline V CDR1 and CDR2: SNHLY, FYNNEI. J lost 1 base, V lost 8 bases, and 6 bases had no gene match. The CDR3 runs to 15 residues. Together with reference TRBV2 and TRBJ2-5, the CDR3 gives the full variable domain: EPEVTQTPSHQVTQMGQEVILRCVPISNHLYFYWYRQILGQKVEFLVSFYNNEISEKSEIFDDQFSVERPDGSNFTLKIRSTKLEDSAMYFCASGTSGVIQETQYFGPGTRLLVL.

The chain has TRBV4-2 and TRBJ2-7, with 7 bases that match TRBD2. Germline V gene lookup returns CDR1 LGHNA and CDR2 YNFKEQ. The CDR3 contains 14 residues. The junction had 5 bases not matched to a gene; V was cut back by 4 bases and J by 2 bases. The CDR3 DNA sequence: TGTGCCAGCAGCCCGCGGGCGGGAGCCTACGAGCAGTACTTC. It encodes CASSPRAGAYEQYF.

V is TRBV29-1 and J is TRBJ1-2, with TRBD1 matching over 7 bases. V lost 7 bases, J lost 1 base, and 12 bases stayed unmatched. The germline CDR1 and CDR2 sequences are SQVTM and ANQGSEA. This CDR3 contains 15 residues. The chain's CDR3 is CSALTQGSINYGYTF. The CDR3 DNA reads TGCAGCGCTCTCACACAGGGGAGTATTAACTATGGCTACACCTTC.

The chain combines TRBV13 with TRBJ2-7; TRBD1 aligns across 8 bases. The CDR3 is made up of 13 amino acids. J lost 2 bases, V lost 8 bases, and 5 bases had no gene match. CDR1 and CDR2 from the germline V gene are PRHDT and FYEKMQ (reference sequence). CDR3 sequence: CASSRGQAYEQYF. The DNA for the CDR3 is TGTGCCAGCTCTCGGGGACAGGCCTACGAGCAGTACTTC.

The chain links TRBV13 to TRBJ1-2; D is perhaps TRBD1 (6 bases). V was cut by 4 bases and J by 1 base, with 13 bases left in between. CDR1 PRHDT and CDR2 FYEKMQ come from the germline V gene (reference sequence). CDR3 size: 15 residues. The CDR3 loop reads CASSYGQRYNYGYTF. CDR3 sequence (DNA): TGTGCCAGCAGCTATGGACAGAGATATAACTATGGCTACACCTTC.

This CDR3 is CASSSALGYTF. The CDR3 DNA is TGTGCCAGCAGCTCCGCCCTTGGCTACACCTTC. The J gene is TRBJ1-2, the V gene TRBV11-2; unclear D gene. Per germline, CDR1 SGHAT and CDR2 FQNNGV. The CDR3 consists of 11 residues. V was shortened by 4 bases and J by 7 bases, with 7 bases between the two germline ends.

The chain couples TRBV14 to TRBJ2-2; perhaps TRBD2 as D (6 bases). The CDR3 is 16 residues long. Germline loops: CDR1 SGHDN, CDR2 FVKESK. The germline V and J ends were trimmed by 4 bases and 1 base, with 13 bases remaining between them. CDR3 sequence: CASSPSWRENTGELFF. CDR3 nucleotides: TGTGCCAGCAGCCCCTCTTGGCGGGAGAACACCGGGGAGCTGTTTTTT. Filled out from reference TRBV14 and TRBJ2-2, the complete variable domain reads EAGVTQFPSHSVIEKGQTVTLRCDPISGHDNLYWYRRVMGKEIKFLLHFVKESKQDESGMPNNRFLAERTGGTYSTLKVQPAELEDSGVYFCASSPSWRENTGELFFGEGSRLTVL.

In DNA, the CDR3 is TGCAGTGCTAGAGAGGGAGCGCAGTATTTT. Amino acids: CSAREGAQYF. V is TRBV20-1 and J is TRBJ2-3, with a tentative D call TRBD2 (5 bases). Deletions cut 0 bases from V and 10 bases from J, with 5 bases between. Germline lookup yields CDR1 DFQATT and CDR2 SNEGSKA (reference sequence). This CDR3 is built from 10 residues.

V and J are TRBV19 and TRBJ2-1, with no clear D. Germline V gene data show CDR1 as LNHDA and CDR2 as SQIVND (reference sequence). V lost 5 bases and J lost 2, with 10 bases in between. The CDR3 has 14 residues. CDR3 region: CASSAQDPYNEQFF. CDR3 DNA: TGTGCCAGTAGTGCTCAGGACCCCTACAATGAGCAGTTCTTC.

This clone was found a few times. The gene calls are TRBV29-1 and TRBJ1-2, with TRBD1 as a possible D gene (5 bases). CDR1 is SQVTM, CDR2 ANQGSEA, per germline. The CDR3 length is 13 residues. V was clipped by 7 bases and J by 4 bases, with 16 bases between them. CDR3 residues: CSAPQGIGYGYTF. For the CDR3, the DNA is TGCAGCGCCCCTCAGGGTATAGGCTATGGCTACACCTTC. Supplemented by reference TRBV29-1 and TRBJ1-2, the full variable domain reads SAVISQKPSRDICQRGTSLTIQCQVDSQVTMMFWYRQQPGQSLTLIATANQGSEATYESGFVIDKFPISRPNLTFSTLTVSNMSPEDSSIYLCSAPQGIGYGYTFGSGTRLTVV.

This clone was seen more than once but under ten times. This sequence joins TRBV19 and TRBJ2-7; unclear D gene. V lost 3 bases, J lost 3 bases, and 12 bases lay in between. CDR1 and CDR2 from the germline V gene are LNHDA and SQIVND (reference sequence). The CDR3 consists of 14 residues. The CDR3 loop is CASSIGQRFYEQYF. The CDR3 DNA follows: TGTGCCAGTAGTATTGGGCAGAGGTTCTACGAGCAGTACTTC.